The clone carrying this T cell receptor (beta chain) was counted ten times or more. The antigen remains unidentified. This entry is derived from a study of T cells in Graves' hyperthyroidism and ophthalmopathy. Template material for amplifying TCR beta CDR3 regions consisted of RNA transcripts. The study used the HTBI primer set for a first-round RT-PCR of the TCR CDR3. TCRdb processed the multiplex PCR reads anew with MiXCR; each CDR3 protein has one entry. The top ten clones hold roughly 10% of a sample with hundreds of thousands of distinct CDR3 sequences, approximately 14% of them seen once. Graves' hyperthyroidism was deemed stable absent ophthalmopathy progression within 18 months. A patient was excluded if there was uncontrolled infection, other autoimmune disease, pregnancy or lactation. Study findings and constraints: Clonotypes that were expanded in thyroid above 0.001 mostly appeared in blood too. The authors' 13 V-J model separated ophthalmopathy from stable hyperthyroidism.

The clonotype comes from a woman between 18 and 30 years old with Graves' hyperthyroidism. The sequenced material came from blood.

The CDR3 DNA reads TGTGCCAGCTCACCGACGGATAGCAATCAGCCCCAGCATTTT. Protein: CASSPTDSNQPQHF. The rearrangement links TRBV18 to TRBJ1-5; unclear D gene. This CDR3 comprises 14 residues. V lost 3 bases and J lost 0, with 6 bases in between. CDR1 is KGHSH, CDR2 LQKENI, per germline.